Reported below is one T cell receptor (beta chain). Antigen specificity is unknown. Different DNA sequences within this sample yield the same CDR3. The sample is drawn from a study of cytomegalovirus exposure and HLA in healthy donors. Findings and caveats of the study: Immune exposure information available was restricted to CMV serostatus. Reports state that TCR beta sequences accurately predicted most subjects' HLA-A and HLA-B alleles. A later analysis found TCR association rates differed by HLA locus, highest for DRB1 and lowest for HLA-C.

CDR1 and CDR2 (germline): MNHNY, SVGAGI (reference sequence). The trim removed 6 bases at V and 2 bases at J, leaving 0 bases unmatched. The CDR3 has 12 residues. Vbeta (60) and Jbeta (13) primers were used in the PCR. Profiled with immunoSEQ multiplex PCR; TCRdb holds only in-frame clones, not every one. The sample carries roughly 130,000 clones, around 66% recorded once. The sequenced sample consisted of PBMCs. The receptor was isolated from an older woman in good health and CMV-seronegative. The gene calls are TRBV6-6 and TRBJ1-2, with 7 bases fitting TRBD1. This chain's CDR3 is CASRGQNYGYTF. CDR3 bases: TGTGCCAGCAGGGGACAGAACTATGGCTACACCTTC.